This TCR beta chain was sequenced during a study of yellow fever vaccine responses in identical twins. As regards this clonotype: Its antigen is unknown.

Study-wide results and caveats: Reported findings indicate that twins' vaccine T cell responses seemed partially convergent, partially personalized.

TCRdb re-derived calls from the RT-PCR reads in MiXCR, one entry per CDR3 protein. Seen here are some 9,900 distinct CDR3 sequences, approximately 87% observed once, and the top ten hold around 2%. The TCR originated in a woman under 30 who received the yellow fever vaccine. Source: T cells from blood (PBMCs), unsorted or a sorted subset (not recorded which), taken before or after yellow fever vaccination (not recorded which).

CDR3 nucleotides: TGTGCCATCAGAGATAGTGTCAACAATGAGCAGTTCTTC. Translation: CAIRDSVNNEQFF. The genes are TRBV10-3 and TRBJ2-1; D is uncertain. V lost 6 bases and J lost 5, with 11 bases in between. Germline assignment: CDR1 ENHRY and CDR2 SYGVKD. The CDR3 spans 13 residues.